This TCR beta chain was sequenced in a study of beta chain features in type 1 diabetes. Regarding the study as a whole: The study found moderately but significantly shorter TCRB CDR3s in all four CD4+ subsets of Type 1 diabetes patients.

Germline V gives CDR1 LGHNA, CDR2 YNFKEQ. CDR3 length: 15 amino acids. V gave up 0 bases and J gave up 7 bases; unmatched junction bases: 6. Sorted populations all had greater than 95% purity. All of the isolated RNA was reverse transcribed, so expressed TCRB transcripts were sequenced. Assay used: immunoSEQ multiplex PCR; TCRdb lists only in-frame clones, some missing. Of hundreds of thousands of clones listed, approximately 11% are singletons. This clone occurred once. The antigen remains undetermined. The chain has TRBV4-2 and TRBJ2-1; TRBD2 matches 7 bases. The receptor was isolated from a man aged 25 to 45 with type 1 diabetes. Sequenced sample: naive CD4+ T cells from blood. The CDR3 sequence is CASSQDWGGGNEQFF. CDR3 DNA sequence: TGTGCCAGCAGCCAAGATTGGGGCGGGGGAAATGAGCAGTTCTTC.